The 11 T cell receptor beta chains below were found in one sample sequenced in a study of T-cell reconstitution after alpha-beta-depleted transplantation in children. As it was prepared, the TCRbeta library received unique molecular identifiers. TCRdb reprocessed the PCR reads via MiXCR and lists one record per CDR3 protein. The sample lists roughly 24,000 distinct CDR3 sequences; 11% were seen once. The material was PBMCs from the stem cell graft donor, obtained from the stem cell graft. The receptors here all came from a human donor who donated a stem cell graft to a child with chronic granulomatous disease.

This clonotype was observed many times. The chain is built from TRBV29-1 and TRBJ2-1, with D unclear. Trimming removed 4 bases from V and 5 bases from J, with 12 bases in between. Germline CDR1 is SQVTM and CDR2 is ANQGSEA. This CDR3 is 13 amino acids long. The CDR3 DNA reads TGCAGCGTTGGTACACCTTCCGACAATGAGCAGTTCTTC. Translated, it gives CSVGTPSDNEQFF.

This clonotype was counted ten times or more. J is TRBJ1-5 and V is TRBV12-3 or TRBV12-4, with D tentatively TRBD1 (6 bases). The CDR3 covers 14 residues. Trimming removed 1 base from V and 6 bases from J, with 10 bases in between. CDR3 amino acids: CASSLGGGGQPQHF. The CDR3 DNA reads TGTGCCAGCAGTTTAGGGGGAGGGGGTCAGCCCCAGCATTTT.

Ten or more counts support this clonotype. This chain links TRBV20-1 with TRBJ1-6; TRBD1 might be the D (5 bases). CDR1 DFQATT and CDR2 SNEGSKA come from the germline V gene (reference sequence). The CDR3 covers 15 residues. V was pared by 6 bases and J by 1 base, with 13 bases between. CDR3: CSASGGDSYNSPLHF. CDR3 nucleotides: TGCAGTGCCTCGGGGGGGGATTCCTATAATTCACCCCTCCACTTT.

This clonotype came up many times. The rearrangement joins TRBV29-1 to TRBJ2-7, with D maybe TRBD2 (6 bases). The CDR3 sequence is 13 residues long. CDR1 is SQVTM, CDR2 ANQGSEA, per germline. Between the trimmed V and J ends, which lost 6 bases and 1 base, there was a span of 13 bases. CDR3 sequence reads: CSVPGRGSYEQYF. CDR3 sequence (DNA): TGCAGCGTCCCGGGGCGGGGATCCTACGAGCAGTACTTC.

The table lists this clonotype with many counts. This chain connects TRBV7-2 to TRBJ2-7; D is ambiguous. V lost 5 bases and J lost 0, with 8 bases in between. The CDR3 contains 13 residues. Germline CDR1 is SGHTA and CDR2 is FQGNSA. Written as DNA, the CDR3 is TGTGCCAGCAGCCCTCCCAGCTCCTACGAGCAGTACTTC. It codes for CASSPPSSYEQYF. Filled out from reference TRBV7-2 and TRBJ2-7, the complete variable domain reads GAGVSQSPSNKVTEKGKDVELRCDPISGHTALYWYRQSLGQGLEFLIYFQGNSAPDKSGLPSDRFSAERTGGSVSTLTIQRTQQEDSAVYLCASSPPSSYEQYFGPGTRLTVT.

This clonotype was seen many times. V and J are TRBV4-1 and TRBJ2-3, with D possibly being TRBD2 (6 bases). The CDR3 is made up of 15 amino acids. Germline-derived CDR1 and CDR2 are MGHRA and YSYEKL. V was shortened by 5 bases and J by 0 bases, with 12 bases between the two germline ends. The CDR3 spells CASSGSGPSTDTQYF. CDR3 nucleotide sequence: TGCGCCAGCAGCGGTAGCGGTCCTAGCACAGATACGCAGTATTTT.

In its sample, this clonotype was seen many times. The J gene is TRBJ2-7, the V gene TRBV28; D is perhaps TRBD1 (6 bases). The CDR3 is 16 amino acids. V was trimmed by 3 bases and J by 3 bases, leaving 18 bases between them. CDR1 and CDR2 (germline): MDHEN, SYDVKM. CDR3 sequence reads: CASSLGADRLGYEQYF. CDR3 sequence (DNA): TGTGCCAGCAGTTTGGGGGCAGACAGGTTAGGCTACGAGCAGTACTTC.

This clonotype has at least ten counts. The CDR3 nucleotides are TGTGCCAGCAGCTTAGGGGAGAACACTGAAGCTTTCTTT. Encoded protein: CASSLGENTEAFF. The V call is TRBV7-2, the J call TRBJ1-1, with D unclear. The CDR3 is made up of 13 amino acids. Germline V CDR1 and CDR2: SGHTA, FQGNSA. Trimming stripped 1 base from V and 1 base from J, with 4 bases between.

This clonotype was counted many times. V gene TRBV20-1 combines with J gene TRBJ1-2; TRBD1 might be the D (5 bases). Trimming removed 6 bases at V and 0 bases at J, with 11 bases between. The CDR3 loop spans 13 amino acids. Germline CDR1 and CDR2: DFQATT and SNEGSKA (reference sequence). The CDR3 DNA sequence: TGCAGTGCAGATGACAGAGCTAACTATGGCTACACCTTC. Protein sequence: CSADDRANYGYTF.

This clonotype qualifies as medium-sized. The CDR3, as DNA: TGCAGTGCTGGGCCTGTCGGTCCCGGGGAGCTGTTTTTT. Amino acids: CSAGPVGPGELFF. The J gene is TRBJ2-2, the V gene TRBV20-1; no clear D gene. Trimming took off 5 bases at V and 6 bases at J, with 13 bases between the two ends. CDR1 DFQATT and CDR2 SNEGSKA come from the germline V gene (reference sequence). The CDR3 contains 13 residues.

This clonotype was counted many times. The rearrangement links TRBV6-2 or TRBV6-3 to TRBJ2-3, with D tentatively TRBD1 (5 bases). Germline V gives CDR1 MNHEY, CDR2 SVGEGT. The CDR3 extends over 15 amino acids. The germline V and J ends were trimmed by 3 bases and 2 bases, with 12 bases remaining between them. Written as DNA, the CDR3 is TGTGCCAGCAGTTATCCGGCAGGGCCCACAGATACGCAGTATTTT. This gives the protein CASSYPAGPTDTQYF.